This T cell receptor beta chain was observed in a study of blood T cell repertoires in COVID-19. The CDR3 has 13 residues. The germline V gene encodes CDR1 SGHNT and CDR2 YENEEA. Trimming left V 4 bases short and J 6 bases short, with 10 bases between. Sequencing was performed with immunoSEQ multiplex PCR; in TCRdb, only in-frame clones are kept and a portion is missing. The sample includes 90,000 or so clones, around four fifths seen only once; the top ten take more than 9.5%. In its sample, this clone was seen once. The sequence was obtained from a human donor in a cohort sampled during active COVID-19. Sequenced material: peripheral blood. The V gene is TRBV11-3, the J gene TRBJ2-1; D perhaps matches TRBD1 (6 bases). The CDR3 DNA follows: TGTGCCAGCAGCTCCAACAGGGTCAATGAGCAGTTCTTC. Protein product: CASSSNRVNEQFF.